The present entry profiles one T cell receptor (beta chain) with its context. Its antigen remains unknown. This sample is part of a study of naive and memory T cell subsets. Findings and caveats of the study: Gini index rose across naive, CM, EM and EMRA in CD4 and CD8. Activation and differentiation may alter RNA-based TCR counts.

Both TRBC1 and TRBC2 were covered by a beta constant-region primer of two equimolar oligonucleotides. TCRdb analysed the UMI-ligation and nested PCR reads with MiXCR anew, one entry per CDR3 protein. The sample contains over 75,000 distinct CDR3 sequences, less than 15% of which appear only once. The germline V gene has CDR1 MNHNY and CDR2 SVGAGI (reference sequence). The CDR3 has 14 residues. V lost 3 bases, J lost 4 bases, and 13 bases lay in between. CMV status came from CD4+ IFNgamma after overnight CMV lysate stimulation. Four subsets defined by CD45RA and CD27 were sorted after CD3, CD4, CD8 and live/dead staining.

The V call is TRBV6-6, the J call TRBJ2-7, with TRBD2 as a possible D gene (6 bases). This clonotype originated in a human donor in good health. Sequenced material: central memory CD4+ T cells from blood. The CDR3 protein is CASSYPGSRYEQYF. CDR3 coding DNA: TGTGCCAGCAGTTATCCCGGGAGTAGGTACGAGCAGTACTTC.